Below are 10 T cell receptor beta chains sequenced from a single sample in a study of blood T cell repertoires in COVID-19. Profiling relied on immunoSEQ multiplex PCR, and the TCRdb table lists in-frame clones only, not all of them. The sample includes about 150,000 clones, more than 85% of them seen just once. The sequencing input was PBMCs or T cells enriched from blood (not recorded which). The receptors here all came from a woman aged 50 to 60 who had recovered from COVID-19.

The rearrangement joins TRBV5-6 to TRBJ1-1; the D is unclear. The germline V gene has CDR1 SGHDT and CDR2 YYEEEE. Trimming took 0 bases from V and 1 from J, leaving 4 bases between them. The CDR3 has 13 residues. The CDR3 loop reads CASSLGRNTEAFF. In nucleotides, the CDR3 is TGTGCCAGCAGCTTGGGCAGGAACACTGAAGCTTTCTTT.

The V call is TRBV24-1, the J call TRBJ2-1; 7 bases agree with TRBD1. The CDR3 length is 16 residues. V was clipped by 5 bases and J by 0 bases; unmatched bases: 6. CDR1 and CDR2 from the germline V gene are KGHDR and SFDVKD. CDR3 residues: CATSGPGGHSYNEQFF. In nucleotides, the CDR3 is TGTGCCACCAGTGGCCCAGGGGGACACTCCTACAATGAGCAGTTCTTC.

Here the CDR3 reads CASSTGQGNDYGYTF. The CDR3 DNA is TGTGCCAGCAGTACGGGACAGGGGAACGACTATGGCTACACCTTC. The V gene is TRBV28, the J gene TRBJ1-2; 10 nucleotides agree with TRBD1. In germline, CDR1 is MDHEN, CDR2 SYDVKM. The CDR3 is 15 residues long. The junction had 6 bases not matched to a gene; V was cut back by 5 bases and J by 3 bases.

The chain is built from TRBV7-9 and TRBJ2-5, with D possibly being TRBD2 (5 bases). Germline CDR1 SEHNR, CDR2 FQNEAQ (reference sequence). V lost 5 bases to trimming and J lost 5 bases, with 24 bases between them. There are 17 residues in the CDR3. CDR3 bases: TGTGCCAGCAGCCCAGGTATCTTGGATAGGAGAGGGGAGACCCAGTACTTC. Protein sequence: CASSPGILDRRGETQYF.

The CDR3 loop reads CSASRDYNEQFF. CDR3 sequence (DNA): TGCAGTGCTAGTCGCGACTACAATGAGCAGTTCTTC. The gene calls are TRBV20-1 and TRBJ2-1; D is undetermined. CDR1 is DFQATT, CDR2 SNEGSKA, per germline (reference sequence). Trimming shortened V by 3 bases and J by 3 bases, and 6 bases separated the two germline ends. The CDR3 totals 12 residues.

This chain uses TRBV5-1 with TRBJ2-3, with 9 nucleotides matching TRBD2. Germline CDR1 is SGHRS and CDR2 is YFSETQ. This CDR3 region has 15 residues. V shed 3 bases, J shed 0 bases, and the junction held 2 bases outside the gene matches. CDR3 sequence: CASSSSGRSTDTQYF. The CDR3 nucleotides read TGCGCCAGCAGCTCAAGCGGGAGGAGCACAGATACGCAGTATTTT. Combining the CDR3 with reference TRBV5-1 and TRBJ2-3 gives the whole variable domain KAGVTQTPRYLIKTRGQQVTLSCSPISGHRSVSWYQQTPGQGLQFLFEYFSETQRNKGNFPGRFSGRQFSNSRSEMNVSTLELGDSALYLCASSSSGRSTDTQYFGPGTRLTVL.

CDR3: CASSLRGNGEQFF. The CDR3 DNA follows: TGCGCCAGCAGCCTTAGAGGGAATGGTGAGCAGTTCTTC. V is TRBV5-1 and J is TRBJ2-1, with a possible D match to TRBD2 (5 bases). The V end lost 4 bases, the J end lost 9 bases, and 14 bases lay between the germline ends. The CDR3 runs 13 residues. Germline V CDR1 and CDR2: SGHRS, YFSETQ.

This sequence joins TRBV6-5 and TRBJ1-6, with D perhaps TRBD1 (5 bases). The CDR3 covers 14 residues. V lost 8 bases and J lost 4, with 12 bases in between. The germline V gene has CDR1 MNHEY and CDR2 SVGAGI. This CDR3 reads CASRLTGYNSPLHF. DNA for the CDR3: TGTGCCAGCCGGCTTACAGGATATAATTCACCCCTCCACTTT.

The chain combines TRBV23-1 with TRBJ2-7; D uncertain. TRBV23-1 is noted as an ORF with a role that remains uncertain. The CDR3 consists of 16 residues. Trimming removed 0 bases at V and 0 bases at J, with 12 bases between. DNA of the CDR3: TGCGCCAGCAGTCAATCTATGGGCGCCAGCTCCTACGAGCAGTACTTC. Protein product: CASSQSMGASSYEQYF.

The chain recombines TRBV9 with TRBJ2-2; D is uncertain. This CDR3 is built from 13 residues. Trimming removed 0 bases at V and 6 bases at J, with 6 bases between. Per germline, CDR1 SGDLS and CDR2 YYNGEE. CDR3 nucleotide sequence: TGTGCCAGCAGCGTAGTAGTTTCCGGGGAGCTGTTTTTT. This sequence encodes CASSVVVSGELFF.